Shown below are 14 T cell receptor beta chains from a single sample sequenced in a study of cytomegalovirus exposure and HLA in healthy donors. With 60 Vbeta and 13 Jbeta primers, the PCR was carried out. The assay was immunoSEQ multiplex PCR, and TCRdb's table has in-frame clones only and misses some. Of 150,000 or so clones in the sample, roughly 70% were seen once. Sequences were obtained from PBMCs. These receptors came from a man under 40 in good health and CMV-seronegative.

This chain uses TRBV19 with TRBJ2-7, with TRBD1 identical over 11 bases. The V segment lost 3 bases and the J segment 5 bases; nucleotides outside the gene matches: 3. The germline V gene encodes CDR1 LNHDA and CDR2 SQIVND (reference sequence). The CDR3 runs 14 residues. This CDR3 is CASSIGQGANEQYF. As DNA, the CDR3 is TGTGCCAGTAGTATTGGACAGGGGGCAAACGAGCAGTACTTC.

The chain links TRBV6-1 to TRBJ2-1, with 11 bases matching TRBD2. CDR1 is MNHNS and CDR2 is SASEGT in the germline V gene. With V trimmed by 6 bases and J by 7 bases, 8 bases remained unmatched. The CDR3 consists of 15 residues. As DNA, the CDR3 is TGTGCCAGCAGCCAACTAGCGGGAGCTCAGAATGAGCAGTTCTTC. Translating gives CASSQLAGAQNEQFF.

This clone was detected a few times. The chain joins TRBV28 to TRBJ2-5, with D possibly being TRBD2 (6 bases). CDR1 is MDHEN, CDR2 SYDVKM, per germline. V lost 4 bases to trimming and J lost 11 bases, with 11 bases between them. This CDR3 is built from 11 residues. As DNA, the CDR3 is TGTGCCAGCAGTTCAGGAGGGCAACAGTACTTC. Its protein product is CASSSGGQQYF.

This clone was seen only a few times. The chain has TRBV5-4 and TRBJ2-7, with D tentatively TRBD1 (5 bases). Germline lookup yields CDR1 SGHNT and CDR2 YYREEE (reference sequence). The V end was cut by 5 bases, the J end by 3 bases, with 6 bases between. CDR3 length: 11 residues. CDR3: CASRGDYEQYF. The CDR3 bases are TGTGCCAGCAGAGGGGACTACGAGCAGTACTTC.

CDR3 sequence: CASSEGQGSSYEQYF. CDR3 nucleotide sequence: TGTGCCAGCAGTGAGGGGCAGGGGTCCTCCTACGAGCAGTACTTC. The rearrangement joins TRBV2 to TRBJ2-7; tentatively, D is TRBD1 (6 bases). Looked up from germline, CDR1 is SNHLY and CDR2 is FYNNEI. This CDR3 region has 15 residues. The V and J ends lost 3 bases and 0 bases respectively, with 12 bases between them.

This rearrangement joins TRBV28 to TRBJ1-3; D perhaps matches TRBD1 (6 bases). The germline V gene encodes CDR1 MDHEN and CDR2 SYDVKM. Trimming pared 3 bases from V and 1 base from J, leaving 7 bases between. The CDR3 length is 14 residues. CDR3 residues: CASSFTGSGNTIYF. The CDR3 nucleotides are TGTGCCAGCAGTTTTACAGGGTCTGGAAACACCATATATTTT.

This sequence joins TRBV5-4 and TRBJ2-3; 14 bases map to TRBD2. Germline V CDR1 and CDR2: SGHNT, YYREEE (reference sequence). The CDR3 length is 16 residues. The V and J ends lost 4 bases and 3 bases, in that order; junction bases with no gene match: 4. Here the CDR3 reads CASSMGLAGVTDTQYF. The CDR3 bases are TGTGCCAGCAGCATGGGACTAGCGGGGGTGACAGATACGCAGTATTTT.

This chain joins TRBV28 and TRBJ2-7; TRBD1 is a possible D gene (5 bases). Per germline, CDR1 MDHEN and CDR2 SYDVKM. The CDR3 spans 14 residues. V shed 2 bases and J shed 0 bases, with 8 bases lying between them. The CDR3 loop reads CASSLTGVSYEQYF. CDR3 nucleotide sequence: TGTGCCAGCAGTTTAACAGGAGTCTCCTACGAGCAGTACTTC.

The V call is TRBV4-2, the J call TRBJ2-3; D gene unclear. Trimming took 0 bases from V and 1 from J, leaving 11 bases between them. CDR3 size: 16 residues. Per the germline V gene, CDR1 is LGHNA and CDR2 is YNFKEQ. The CDR3 coding sequence is TGTGCCAGCAGCCAAGATCAGGCTTACGGCACAGATACGCAGTATTTT. Residues: CASSQDQAYGTDTQYF.

V is TRBV28 and J is TRBJ1-5; 8 nucleotides line up with TRBD1. Trimming cost V 8 bases and J 7 bases; bases outside gene matches: 7. This CDR3 contains 13 residues. In germline, CDR1 is MDHEN, CDR2 SYDVKM. The CDR3 loop reads CASLQGVMQPQHF. In nucleotides, the CDR3 is TGTGCCAGCCTACAGGGGGTAATGCAGCCCCAGCATTTT.

J is TRBJ1-2 and V is TRBV2, with 9 positions matching TRBD1. CDR1 and CDR2 from the germline V gene are SNHLY and FYNNEI. V lost 4 bases and J lost 3; bases outside the gene matches: 12. The CDR3 consists of 17 residues. CDR3 in amino acids: CASSGPGQGVEDYGYTF. The CDR3 region has the DNA TGTGCCAGCAGTGGTCCGGGACAGGGAGTGGAAGACTATGGCTACACCTTC.

The chain is built from TRBV9 and TRBJ2-2, with 10 bases lining up with TRBD1. Germline CDR1 SGDLS, CDR2 YYNGEE. The CDR3 is 15 residues long. V gave up 0 bases and J gave up 4 bases; unmatched junction bases: 0. CDR3 DNA: TGTGCCAGCAGCGTAGGGACAGGGGGCACCGGGGAGCTGTTTTTT. It codes for CASSVGTGGTGELFF.

This clone has just one count. This rearrangement joins TRBV6-6 to TRBJ2-7, with D tentatively TRBD2 (5 bases). The V and J ends lost 6 bases and 2 bases respectively, with 11 bases between them. From germline, CDR1 is MNHNY and CDR2 SVGAGI (reference sequence). The CDR3 totals 13 residues. The CDR3 region has the DNA TGTGCCAGCAGGGCGGGCATTACCTACGAGCAGTACTTC. Its protein product is CASRAGITYEQYF.

The chain combines TRBV4-1 with TRBJ2-7, with D perhaps TRBD2 (5 bases). This CDR3 region has 13 residues. Trimming shortened V by 2 bases and J by 3 bases, and 8 bases separated the two germline ends. Germline lookup yields CDR1 MGHRA and CDR2 YSYEKL. Here the CDR3 reads CASSQPRGYEQYF. The DNA for the CDR3 is TGCGCCAGCAGCCAACCACGGGGCTACGAGCAGTACTTC.